This T cell receptor beta chain stems from a study of identical twins. Study observations and caveats: Researchers reported excess low generation probability among twin-shared out-of-frame alpha sequences. Insertions ran lower in abundant cord blood beta clonotypes, though not in memory repertoires.

Healthy Caucasians made up all donors. Unmatched junction bases numbered 17, after V lost 10 bases and J lost 11 bases. The CDR3 covers 14 residues. Germline values: CDR1 MNHNS, CDR2 SASEGT. With respect to this clonotype: Its cognate antigen is unknown.

Template switching added a universal primer binding site, and final cDNA carried unique molecular identifiers. TCRdb ran MiXCR on the 5' RACE reads and lists one entry per CDR3 protein. The repertoire includes 1.5 million to 2 million distinct CDR3 sequences, about 32% of them detected once, and over 0.25% sits in the top ten. This rearrangement joins TRBV6-1 to TRBJ2-5; TRBD1 matches at 9 bases. This clonotype originated in a newborn girl in good health. Sequenced sample: cord blood. The DNA of the CDR3 is TGTGCCACCCGCACATCCGACAGGGGGTATGAGCAGTACTTC. Translating it yields CATRTSDRGYEQYF.